A selection of T cell receptor beta chains follows, all from one sample in a study of blood T cells in healthy people across ages. MiXCR was run by TCRdb on the 5' RACE reads, yielding one entry per CDR3 protein. The sample contains 550,000 to 750,000 distinct CDR3 sequences, about 21% of which appear only once. Source material: blood. The receptors shown here come from a man in his 70s in good health. CDR3s include the opening cysteine and the closing phenylalanine or tryptophan. D genes are given only for firm matches. Clone size is not always given. Where it is, it says once, few, many or a class for expanded clones.

CDR3 protein	CDR3 DNA	D gene	J gene	clone size	V gene
CAGSPHREGLAGLGEQYF	TGCGCCGGCAGCCCCCATCGGGAGGGACTAGCGGGTTTAGGGGAGCAGTACTTC	TRBD2	TRBJ2-7	once	TRBV4-1
CASSTGQLAGSDEQFF	TGTGCCAGCAGCACGGGACAGCTGGCGGGGAGTGATGAGCAGTTCTTC	.	TRBJ2-1	.	TRBV11-3
CASRLGTGSHEQYF	TGTGCCAGCCGCCTCGGGACAGGGAGTCACGAGCAGTACTTC	TRBD1	TRBJ2-7	.	TRBV7-9
CSARVLGESSPYEQYF	TGCAGTGCTAGAGTCCTGGGGGAGAGTAGTCCCTACGAGCAGTACTTC	.	TRBJ2-7	.	TRBV20-1
CASSSGGAGVKLFF	TGTGCCAGCAGCTCAGGGGGCGCGGGTGTAAAACTGTTTTTT	TRBD1	TRBJ1-4	.	TRBV28
CASSHRLADSYEQYF	TGTGCCAGCAGCCACCGACTAGCGGATTCCTACGAGCAGTACTTC	TRBD2	TRBJ2-7	.	TRBV11-2
CSAPIWTSGRNEQYF	TGCAGTGCCCCGATATGGACTAGCGGGAGGAACGAACAGTACTTC	TRBD2	TRBJ2-5	.	TRBV20-1
CASSLASDRRSETQYF	TGCGCCAGCAGCTTGGCCTCGGACAGGCGGTCAGAGACCCAGTACTTC	TRBD1	TRBJ2-5	.	TRBV5-1
CASSVEDAGNTIYF	TGTGCCAGCAGCGTAGAAGATGCTGGAAACACCATATATTTT	.	TRBJ1-3	.	TRBV9
CASTRGVTTEAFF	TGTGCCAGCACCAGAGGGGTCACCACTGAAGCTTTCTTT	.	TRBJ1-1	.	TRBV6-5
CSAMKLAGKETQYF	TGCAGTGCCATGAAACTAGCGGGAAAAGAGACCCAGTACTTC	TRBD2	TRBJ2-5	.	TRBV20-1
CASSITGGYNEQFF	TGCGCCAGCAGCATCACAGGGGGCTACAATGAGCAGTTCTTC	TRBD1	TRBJ2-1	few	TRBV5-1
CSARAGTSARETQYF	TGCAGTGCTAGAGCCGGGACTAGCGCTAGGGAGACCCAGTACTTC	TRBD2	TRBJ2-5	.	TRBV20-1
CASSVMGVTDTQYF	TGTGCCAGCAGTGTCATGGGAGTCACAGATACGCAGTATTTT	.	TRBJ2-3	.	TRBV6-1
CAGSLTTGVETQYF	TGCGCCGGCAGCTTAACAACAGGGGTTGAGACCCAGTACTTC	TRBD1	TRBJ2-5	few	TRBV5-1
CASSPQGKSYNEQFF	TGTGCCAGCAGTCCACAGGGGAAATCCTACAATGAGCAGTTCTTC	TRBD1	TRBJ2-1	few	TRBV6-1
CASSPDLPPINEQFF	TGTGCCAGCAGCCCAGACCTCCCGCCCATCAATGAGCAGTTCTTC	.	TRBJ2-1	.	TRBV7-9
CASSFGAGEGETQYF	TGTGCCAGCAGCTTTGGTGCGGGAGAGGGGGAGACCCAGTACTTC	TRBD2	TRBJ2-5	many	TRBV5-8
CASTRTSGNNEQFF	TGTGCCAGTACCCGGACTAGCGGCAACAATGAGCAGTTCTTC	TRBD2	TRBJ2-1	.	TRBV19
CASSLNPSGFYEQYF	TGCGCCAGCAGCTTGAACCCTAGCGGGTTCTACGAGCAGTACTTC	TRBD2	TRBJ2-7	.	TRBV5-1
CASSVLTTGTSGENEQFF	TGTGCCAGCAGCGTCCTTACTACCGGGACTAGCGGGGAGAATGAGCAGTTCTTC	TRBD2	TRBJ2-1	.	TRBV25-1
CAIRKDRNEAFF	TGTGCCATCAGGAAGGACAGGAATGAAGCTTTCTTT	TRBD1	TRBJ1-1	.	TRBV10-3
CASSTSPTVYGYTF	TGTGCCAGCAGTACTAGCCCGACAGTCTATGGCTACACCTTC	.	TRBJ1-2	few	TRBV27
CSVGASASSYEQYF	TGCAGCGTTGGGGCTAGCGCGAGCTCCTACGAGCAGTACTTC	.	TRBJ2-7	.	TRBV29-1
CASSYRDPNEKLFF	TGTGCCAGCAGTTACCGGGACCCCAATGAAAAACTGTTTTTT	.	TRBJ1-4	.	TRBV6-2/TRBV6-3
CASAWEGRGTEAFF	TGTGCCAGCGCTTGGGAGGGGCGGGGAACTGAAGCTTTCTTT	.	TRBJ1-1	few	TRBV28
CASSFEWGGAQFF	TGTGCCAGCAGCTTCGAGTGGGGGGGCGCCCAGTTCTTC	.	TRBJ2-1	many	TRBV5-6
CASSLRQGTETQYF	TGTGCCAGCAGTTTGAGGCAGGGGACAGAGACCCAGTACTTC	.	TRBJ2-5	.	TRBV12-3/TRBV12-4
CASSPGGRITDTQYF	TGTGCCAGCAGCCCGGGCGGGAGAATCACAGATACGCAGTATTTT	TRBD2	TRBJ2-3	few	TRBV7-9
CASRSRDSHQETQYF	TGTGCCAGCAGATCCCGGGACTCCCACCAAGAGACCCAGTACTTC	.	TRBJ2-5	few	TRBV2
CASNQLAGGDNEQFF	TGTGCCAGCAACCAGCTAGCGGGAGGTGATAATGAGCAGTTCTTC	TRBD2	TRBJ2-1	few	TRBV5-5
CASSLTSYQETQYF	TGTGCCAGCAGCTTGACATCGTATCAAGAGACCCAGTACTTC	.	TRBJ2-5	many	TRBV3-1
CASSLNGAAQETQYF	TGTGCCAGCAGCTTAAATGGGGCAGCCCAAGAGACCCAGTACTTC	.	TRBJ2-5	few	TRBV7-6
CASSPRARDRGTNYGYTF	TGTGCCAGCAGCCCTAGGGCACGGGACAGGGGGACAAACTATGGCTACACCTTC	TRBD1	TRBJ1-2	few	TRBV7-2
CATSDLRRESDTQYF	TGTGCCACCAGTGATTTGAGGCGGGAGTCAGATACGCAGTATTTT	TRBD2	TRBJ2-3	many	TRBV24-1
CASSLQGLAGQETQYF	TGCGCCAGCAGCCTCCAAGGGCTAGCGGGTCAAGAGACCCAGTACTTC	TRBD2	TRBJ2-5	few	TRBV4-3
CASSLTTGANEQFF	TGTGCCAGCAGCCTGACGACAGGGGCCAATGAGCAGTTCTTC	TRBD1	TRBJ2-1	few	TRBV12-3/TRBV12-4